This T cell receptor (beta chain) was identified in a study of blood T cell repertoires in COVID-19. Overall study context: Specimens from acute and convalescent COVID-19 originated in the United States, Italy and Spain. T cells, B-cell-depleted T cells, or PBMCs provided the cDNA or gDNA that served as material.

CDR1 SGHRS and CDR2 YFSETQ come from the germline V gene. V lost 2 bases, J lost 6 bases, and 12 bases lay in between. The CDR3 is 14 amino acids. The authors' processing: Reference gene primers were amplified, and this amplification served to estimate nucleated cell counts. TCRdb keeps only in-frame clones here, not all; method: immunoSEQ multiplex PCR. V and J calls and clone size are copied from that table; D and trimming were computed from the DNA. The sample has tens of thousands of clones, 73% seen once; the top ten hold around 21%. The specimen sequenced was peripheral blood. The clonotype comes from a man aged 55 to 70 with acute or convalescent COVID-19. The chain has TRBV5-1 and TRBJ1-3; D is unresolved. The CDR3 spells CASSFSGGENTIYF. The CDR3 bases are TGCGCCAGCAGCTTTTCGGGAGGCGAAAACACCATATATTTT.